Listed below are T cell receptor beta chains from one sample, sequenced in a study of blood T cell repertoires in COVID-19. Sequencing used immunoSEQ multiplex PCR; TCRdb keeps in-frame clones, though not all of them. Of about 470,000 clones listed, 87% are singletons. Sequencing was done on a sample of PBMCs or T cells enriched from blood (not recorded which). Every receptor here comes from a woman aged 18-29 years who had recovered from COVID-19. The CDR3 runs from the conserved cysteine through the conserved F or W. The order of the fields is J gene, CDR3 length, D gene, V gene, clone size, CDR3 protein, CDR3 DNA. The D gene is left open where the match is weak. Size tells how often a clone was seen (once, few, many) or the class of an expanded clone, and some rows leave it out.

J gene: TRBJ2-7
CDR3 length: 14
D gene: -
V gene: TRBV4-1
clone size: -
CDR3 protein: CASSRPGQSYEQYF
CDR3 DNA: TGCGCCAGCAGCCGCCCCGGACAGTCCTACGAGCAGTACTTC

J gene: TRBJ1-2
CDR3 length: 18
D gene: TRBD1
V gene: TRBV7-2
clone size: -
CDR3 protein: CASSPRDRGASTNYGYTF
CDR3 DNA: TGTGCCAGCAGCCCTAGGGACAGAGGTGCCAGCACTAACTATGGCTACACCTTC

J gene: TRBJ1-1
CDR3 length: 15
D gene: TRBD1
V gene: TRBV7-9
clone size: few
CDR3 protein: CASSLMGQTNTEAFF
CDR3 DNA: TGTGCCAGCAGTTTAATGGGACAGACGAACACTGAAGCTTTCTTT

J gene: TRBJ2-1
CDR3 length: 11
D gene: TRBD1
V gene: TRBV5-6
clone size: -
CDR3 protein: CASSFGTARFF
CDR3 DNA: TGTGCCAGCAGCTTTGGGACAGCGCGGTTCTTC

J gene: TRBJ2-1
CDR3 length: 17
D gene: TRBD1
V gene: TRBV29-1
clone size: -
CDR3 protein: CSAPIRTGTGGYNEQFF
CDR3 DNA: TGCAGCGCTCCGATTCGGACCGGGACAGGGGGCTACAATGAGCAGTTCTTC

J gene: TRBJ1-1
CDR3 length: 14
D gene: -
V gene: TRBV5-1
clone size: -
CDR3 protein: CASSLTVMNTEAFF
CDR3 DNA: TGCGCCAGCAGCTTGACAGTCATGAACACTGAAGCTTTCTTT

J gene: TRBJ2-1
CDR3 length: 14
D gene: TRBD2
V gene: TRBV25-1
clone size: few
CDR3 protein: CASSGGLAVDEQFF
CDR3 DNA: TGTGCCAGCAGTGGAGGACTAGCCGTCGATGAGCAGTTCTTC

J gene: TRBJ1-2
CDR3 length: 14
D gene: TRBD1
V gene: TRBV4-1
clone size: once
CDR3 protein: CASSQAGGGYGYTF
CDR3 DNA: TGCGCCAGCAGCCAAGCAGGGGGCGGCTATGGCTACACCTTC

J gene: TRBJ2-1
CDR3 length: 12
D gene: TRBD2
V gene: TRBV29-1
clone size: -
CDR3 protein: CSVRGGDNEQFF
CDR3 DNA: TGCAGCGTAAGGGGAGGGGACAATGAGCAGTTCTTC

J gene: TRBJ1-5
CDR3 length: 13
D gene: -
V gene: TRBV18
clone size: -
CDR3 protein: CASSPTSGEPQHF
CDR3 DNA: TGTGCCAGCTCACCGACTAGTGGGGAGCCCCAGCATTTT

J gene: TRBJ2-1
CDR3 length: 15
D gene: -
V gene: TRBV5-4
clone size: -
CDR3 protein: CASSLTGQGDNEQFF
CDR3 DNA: TGTGCCAGCAGCTTGACGGGTCAAGGGGACAATGAGCAGTTCTTC

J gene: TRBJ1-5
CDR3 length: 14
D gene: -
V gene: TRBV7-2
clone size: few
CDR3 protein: CASSPAGGNQPQHF
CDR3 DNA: TGTGCCAGCAGCCCCGCGGGGGGCAATCAGCCCCAGCATTTT

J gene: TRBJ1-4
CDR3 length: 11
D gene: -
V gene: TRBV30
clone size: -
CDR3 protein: CAWSGELKLFF
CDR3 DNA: TGTGCCTGGAGTGGCGAGTTAAAACTGTTTTTT

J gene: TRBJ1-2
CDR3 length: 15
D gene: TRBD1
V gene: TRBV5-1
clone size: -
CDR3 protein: CASSRGTARGYGYTF
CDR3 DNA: TGCGCCAGCAGCCGAGGGACAGCACGAGGCTATGGCTACACCTTC

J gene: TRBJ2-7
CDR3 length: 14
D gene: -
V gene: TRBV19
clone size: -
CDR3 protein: CASSIQRGSYEQYF
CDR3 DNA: TGTGCCAGTAGTATCCAGAGAGGGTCCTACGAGCAGTACTTC

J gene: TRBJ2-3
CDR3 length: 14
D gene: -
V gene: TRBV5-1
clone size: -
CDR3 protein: CASSLRLDTDTQYF
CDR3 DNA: TGCGCCAGCAGCCTTAGACTTGACACAGATACGCAGTATTTT

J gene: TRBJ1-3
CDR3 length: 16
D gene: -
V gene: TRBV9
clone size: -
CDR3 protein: CASSAAPQGSGNTIYF
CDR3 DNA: TGTGCCAGCAGCGCCGCCCCGCAGGGGTCAGGAAACACCATATATTTT

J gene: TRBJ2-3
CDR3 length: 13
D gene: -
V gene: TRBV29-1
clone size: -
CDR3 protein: CSVQQTRGDTQYF
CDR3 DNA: TGCAGCGTTCAGCAAACGCGGGGAGATACGCAGTATTTT

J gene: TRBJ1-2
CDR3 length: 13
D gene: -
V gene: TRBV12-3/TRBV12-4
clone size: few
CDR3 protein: CASSLGQIYGYTF
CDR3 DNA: TGTGCCAGCAGTTTAGGACAGATTTATGGCTACACCTTC

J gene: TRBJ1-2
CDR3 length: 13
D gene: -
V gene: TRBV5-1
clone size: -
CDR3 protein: CASSYRTAWGYTF
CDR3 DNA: TGCGCCAGCAGCTACCGGACAGCGTGGGGCTACACCTTC

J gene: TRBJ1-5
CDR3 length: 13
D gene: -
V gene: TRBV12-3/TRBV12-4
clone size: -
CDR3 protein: CASRGSFNQPQHF
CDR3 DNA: TGTGCCAGCAGGGGGAGCTTCAATCAGCCCCAGCATTTT

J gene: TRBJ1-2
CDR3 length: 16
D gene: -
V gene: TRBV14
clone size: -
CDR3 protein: CASSQVGRGRNYGYTF
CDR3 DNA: TGTGCCAGCAGCCAAGTCGGGCGGGGCCGTAACTATGGCTACACCTTC

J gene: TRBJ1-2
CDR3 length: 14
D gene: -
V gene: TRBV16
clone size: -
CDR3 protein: CASSQGQINYGYTF
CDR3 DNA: TGTGCCAGCAGCCAAGGGCAGATCAACTATGGCTACACCTTC

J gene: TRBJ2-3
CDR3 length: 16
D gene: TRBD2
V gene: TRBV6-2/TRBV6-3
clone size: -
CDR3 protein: CASSAVLAGGPDTQYF
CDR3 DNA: TGTGCCAGCAGTGCCGTTCTAGCGGGGGGGCCAGATACGCAGTATTTT

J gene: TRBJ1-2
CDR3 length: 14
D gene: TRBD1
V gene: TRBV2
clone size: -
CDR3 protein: CASSAFRQGFGYTF
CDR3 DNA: TGTGCCAGCAGTGCTTTCAGACAGGGTTTTGGCTACACCTTC

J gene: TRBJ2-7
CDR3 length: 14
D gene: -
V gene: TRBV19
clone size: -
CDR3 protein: CASSRGTRDNEQYF
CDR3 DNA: TGTGCCAGTAGCCGGGGCACCAGGGACAACGAGCAGTACTTC

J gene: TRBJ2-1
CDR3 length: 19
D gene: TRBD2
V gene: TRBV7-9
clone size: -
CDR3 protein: CASSSPLQGSGGVKVEQFF
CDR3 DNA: TGTGCCAGCAGCTCCCCGCTCCAGGGTAGCGGGGGGGTTAAGGTTGAGCAGTTCTTC

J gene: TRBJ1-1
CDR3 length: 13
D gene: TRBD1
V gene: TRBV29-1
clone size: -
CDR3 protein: CSVGSQGTLDAFF
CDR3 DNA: TGCAGCGTTGGCTCACAGGGGACCCTCGACGCTTTCTTT

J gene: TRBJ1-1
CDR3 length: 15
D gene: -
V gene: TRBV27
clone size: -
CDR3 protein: CASSPSLGEGTEAFF
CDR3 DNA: TGTGCCAGCAGTCCCAGTCTCGGGGAGGGCACTGAAGCTTTCTTT

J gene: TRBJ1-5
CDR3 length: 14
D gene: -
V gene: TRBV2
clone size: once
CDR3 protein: CASSVFVPEGTQHF
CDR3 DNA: TGTGCCAGCAGTGTCTTTGTCCCCGAGGGTACCCAGCATTTT

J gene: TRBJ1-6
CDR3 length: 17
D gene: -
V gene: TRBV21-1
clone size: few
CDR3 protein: CASSKSYGDHEGSPLHF
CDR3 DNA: TGTGCCAGCAGCAAGTCGTACGGAGATCACGAGGGTTCACCCCTCCACTTT

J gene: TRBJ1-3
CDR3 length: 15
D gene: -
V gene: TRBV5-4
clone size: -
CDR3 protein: CASSLSGTPVDTIYF
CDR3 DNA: TGTGCCAGCAGCTTGAGTGGGACACCTGTTGACACCATATATTTT

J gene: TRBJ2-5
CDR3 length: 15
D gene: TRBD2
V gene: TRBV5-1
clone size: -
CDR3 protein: CASSLGAGVGETQYF
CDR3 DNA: TGCGCCAGCAGTTTGGGAGCGGGGGTAGGGGAGACCCAGTACTTC

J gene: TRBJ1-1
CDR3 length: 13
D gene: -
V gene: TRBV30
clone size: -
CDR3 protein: CAWKQEENTEAFF
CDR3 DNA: TGTGCCTGGAAACAGGAAGAGAACACTGAAGCTTTCTTT

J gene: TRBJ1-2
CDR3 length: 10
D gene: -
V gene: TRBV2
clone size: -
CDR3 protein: CASSTDGYTF
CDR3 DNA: TGTGCCAGCAGTACAGATGGCTACACCTTC

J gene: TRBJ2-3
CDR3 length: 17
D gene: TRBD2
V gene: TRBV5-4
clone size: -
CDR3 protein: CASRLGGTSGTTDTQYF
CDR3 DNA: TGTGCCAGCAGATTGGGGGGGACTAGCGGGACCACAGATACGCAGTATTTT

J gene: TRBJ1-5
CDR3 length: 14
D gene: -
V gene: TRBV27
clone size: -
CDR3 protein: CASRQGYQYQPQHF
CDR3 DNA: TGTGCCAGCAGGCAGGGGTACCAGTATCAGCCCCAGCATTTT

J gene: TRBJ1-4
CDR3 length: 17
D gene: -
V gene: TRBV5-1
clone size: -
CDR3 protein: CASSPEGGGSTNEKLFF
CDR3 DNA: TGCGCCAGCAGCCCCGAGGGTGGAGGATCAACTAATGAAAAACTGTTTTTT

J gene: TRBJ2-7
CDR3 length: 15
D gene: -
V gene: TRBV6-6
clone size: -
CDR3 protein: CASSYSAAGPYEQYF
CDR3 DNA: TGTGCCAGCAGTTACAGCGCGGCAGGGCCCTACGAGCAGTACTTC

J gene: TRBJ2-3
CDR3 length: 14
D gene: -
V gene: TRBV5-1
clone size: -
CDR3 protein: CASSWRGRTDTQYF
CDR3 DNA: TGCGCCAGCAGCTGGAGGGGCCGCACAGATACGCAGTATTTT

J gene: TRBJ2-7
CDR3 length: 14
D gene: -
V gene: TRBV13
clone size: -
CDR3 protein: CASSLGREGVEQYF
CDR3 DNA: TGTGCCAGCAGCTTAGGCAGGGAGGGGGTCGAGCAGTACTTC

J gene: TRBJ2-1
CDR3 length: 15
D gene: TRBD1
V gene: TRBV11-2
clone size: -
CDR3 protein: CASSLTGGSYNEQFF
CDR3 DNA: TGTGCCAGCAGCTTAACAGGGGGCTCCTACAATGAGCAGTTCTTC

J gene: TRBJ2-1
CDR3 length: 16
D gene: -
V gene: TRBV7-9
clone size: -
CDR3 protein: CASSSVTGSGADEQFF
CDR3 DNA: TGTGCCAGCAGCTCAGTCACAGGGAGCGGTGCCGATGAGCAGTTCTTC

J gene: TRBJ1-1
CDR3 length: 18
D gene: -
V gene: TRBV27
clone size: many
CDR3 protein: CASSSYNGTSRGNTEAFF
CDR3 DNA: TGTGCCAGCAGTTCCTATAACGGGACTTCGAGGGGGAACACTGAAGCTTTCTTT

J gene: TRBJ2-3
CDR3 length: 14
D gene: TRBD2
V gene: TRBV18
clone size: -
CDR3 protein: CASHSGDSTDTQYF
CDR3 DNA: TGTGCCAGCCATAGCGGGGACAGCACAGATACGCAGTATTTT